The 17 T cell receptor beta chains below come from one sample, sequenced in a study of T cells in Graves' hyperthyroidism and ophthalmopathy (dated by TCRdb to 2018 to 2020). Library prep was done by multiplex PCR. Sequencing was carried out with an Illumina HiSeq 2000. The TCR beta CDR3 regions were amplified from RNA transcripts. The first round of RT-PCR for the TCR CDR3 was performed with the HTBI primer set and the Qiagen OneStep RT-PCR kit. TCRdb reanalyzed the raw reads on its own, using fastp at Q25 for trimming and MiXCR for clone calling, and kept in-frame beta chains. Every distinct CDR3 protein forms one entry, paired with its most common genes and DNA. Counted in this sample were about 96,000 distinct CDR3 sequences; roughly 56% of them appeared once. The ten top clones hold 25% to 30% of the sample. Sequencing used blood. Every receptor here comes from a woman in her forties with Graves' hyperthyroidism.

The chain uses TRBV7-9 and TRBJ2-6, with TRBD2 as a possible D gene (5 bases). Germline CDR1 and CDR2: SEHNR and FQNEAQ (reference sequence). Between the trimmed V and J ends, which lost 6 bases and 4 bases, there was a span of 13 bases. The CDR3 runs 15 residues. CDR3: CASSYGVSGANVLTF. CDR3 coding DNA: TGTGCCAGCAGTTACGGGGTCTCGGGGGCCAACGTCCTGACTTTC.

This clonotype was seen at least ten times. The rearrangement joins TRBV9 to TRBJ2-5; D unresolved. CDR1 and CDR2 (germline): SGDLS, YYNGEE. The CDR3 extends over 15 amino acids. V was pared by 4 bases and J by 5 bases, with 18 bases between. The CDR3 bases are TGTGCCAGCAGCCCCCATCGAGAGAGACGCGAGACCCAGTACTTC. Protein: CASSPHRERRETQYF.

This clonotype was counted only a few times. The chain couples TRBV15 to TRBJ1-1; TRBD1 might be the D (5 bases). Germline V gene sequence: CDR1 LNHNV, CDR2 YYDKDF (reference sequence). The CDR3 has 14 residues. Trimming pared 3 bases from V and 3 bases from J, leaving 11 bases between. This CDR3 reads CATSSFQGYTEAFF. The DNA of the CDR3 is TGTGCCACCAGCAGTTTTCAGGGTTACACTGAAGCTTTCTTT.

V usage is TRBV7-8 and J usage is TRBJ2-2; 13 positions agree with TRBD2. Trimming removed 5 bases from V and 4 bases from J; junction bases left unmatched: 10. The CDR3 consists of 18 residues. Germline V gene lookup returns CDR1 SGHVS and CDR2 FQNEAQ. The CDR3, as DNA: TGTGCCAGCAGCCAGTGGACTAGCGGGAGAGGGATCACCGGGGAGCTGTTTTTT. Its translation: CASSQWTSGRGITGELFF.

This clonotype was observed many times. The V gene is TRBV10-2, the J gene TRBJ2-2; 9 bases match TRBD1. Germline lookup yields CDR1 WSHSY and CDR2 SAAADI. With 8 bases clipped from V and 2 bases from J, the junction kept 9 bases outside the gene matches. The CDR3 is 16 residues long. CDR3 amino acids: CASSNRQGVNTGELFF. The CDR3 coding sequence is TGCGCCAGCTCCAACCGACAGGGGGTAAACACCGGGGAGCTGTTTTTT.

This clonotype has at least ten counts. The chain is built from TRBV6-6 and TRBJ1-4, with D possibly TRBD1 on 5 matching bases. This CDR3 spans 14 amino acids. The germline CDR1 and CDR2 sequences are MNHNY and SVGAGI (reference sequence). The ends were cut back, 5 bases at V and 8 bases at J, with 15 bases in the middle. The chain's CDR3 is CASSDVGAAEKLFF. The CDR3, as DNA: TGTGCCAGCAGTGATGTTGGGGCAGCCGAAAAACTGTTTTTT.

The sample holds one count of this clonotype. The CDR3 ends on some other residue instead of the conserved phenylalanine or tryptophan, so this is likely a read error. No DNA is shown, since the ends of the CDR3 on it are uncertain; the CDR3 is the one TCRdb lists. V is TRBV7-2 and J is TRBJ2-5; TRBD2, the table's D call, lacks a check against the DNA. The CDR3 contains 14 residues when both ends are counted. From germline, CDR1 is SGHTA and CDR2 FQGNSA. CDR3 residues: CASSSTRLAGGPNT.

This clonotype was seen at least ten times. The chain couples TRBV28 to TRBJ2-5; no definite D call. V lost 7 bases and J 5 bases, leaving 11 bases between the germline ends. The CDR3 contains 12 residues. CDR1 MDHEN and CDR2 SYDVKM come from the germline V gene. In DNA, the CDR3 is TGTGCCAGCACCGCCAATAGGGAGACCCAGTACTTC. The encoded protein is CASTANRETQYF.

The CDR3 DNA follows: TGTGCCAGCAGCTTTGCCGGGACAGTCTCCTATAATTCACCCCTCCACTTT. It translates to CASSFAGTVSYNSPLHF. This chain links TRBV7-9 with TRBJ1-6, with 7 nucleotides matching TRBD1. J gave up 0 bases and V 3 bases, and 5 bases lay outside the gene matches. This CDR3 spans 17 amino acids. Looked up from germline, CDR1 is SEHNR and CDR2 is FQNEAQ (reference sequence).

This clonotype showed up just a few times. The chain employs TRBV12-3 or TRBV12-4 and TRBJ1-4; D is ambiguous. The CDR3 consists of 12 residues. The V end lost 7 bases, the J end lost 3 bases, and 6 bases lay between the germline ends. CDR3 sequence (DNA): TGTGCCAGCAAGGTATCTAATGAAAAACTGTTTTTT. Translated, it gives CASKVSNEKLFF.

There are many counts of this clonotype. CDR3 amino acids: CASSLAGERTDTQYF. CDR3 nucleotides: TGTGCCAGCAGCTTAGCGGGTGAACGCACAGATACGCAGTATTTT. The V and J genes are TRBV7-9 and TRBJ2-3, with D unresolved. CDR1 is SEHNR and CDR2 is FQNEAQ in the germline V gene (reference sequence). V lost 0 bases and J lost 1, with 8 bases in between. This CDR3 comprises 15 residues.

Regarding this clonotype: The DNA is left out, because the CDR3 cannot be placed on it with certainty; the CDR3 is given as TCRdb lists it. The V and J genes are TRBV9 and TRBJ2-7; TRBD1, as called in the table, went unchecked against the DNA. The CDR3 is 20 amino acids in total, end residues counted. CDR1 is SGDLS and CDR2 is YYNGEE in the germline V gene. CDR3 residues: CASSIYLCSVIYPGAYEQYF.

This clonotype has only a few counts. The CDR3 does not close with the conserved phenylalanine or tryptophan, likely indicating a read error. The chain couples TRBV19 to TRBJ2-7, with 12 positions matching TRBD2. Germline CDR1 LNHDA, CDR2 SQIVND (reference sequence). This CDR3 has 13 amino acids. The V segment lost 7 bases and the J segment 3 bases; nucleotides outside the gene matches: 1. CDR3 residues: CASKTSGSYEQYL. CDR3 DNA: TGTGCCAGTAAGACTAGCGGGAGCTACGAGCAGTACCTC.

This clonotype was detected only a few times. The chain carries TRBV9 and TRBJ1-6; D possibly corresponds to TRBD1 (6 bases). V gave up 7 bases and J gave up 0 bases, with 17 bases separating them. Germline V gives CDR1 SGDLS, CDR2 YYNGEE. The CDR3 contains 17 residues. CDR3 amino acids: CASSPMDRDSYNSPLHF. In DNA, the CDR3 is TGTGCCAGCTCACCAATGGACAGAGACTCCTATAATTCACCCCTCCACTTT.

With regard to this clonotype: The conserved phenylalanine or tryptophan normally closing the CDR3 is absent here, so this likely arose from a read error. The chain's CDR3 is CASSPVGQDGYTL. CDR3 nucleotides: TGTGCCAGCAGCCCAGTCGGACAGGATGGCTACACCCTC. The chain is built from TRBV4-2 and TRBJ1-2, with 7 bases that match TRBD1. This CDR3 is 13 amino acids long. From germline, CDR1 is LGHNA and CDR2 YNFKEQ. J was trimmed by 6 bases and V by 4 bases; bases with no gene match: 5.

Ten or more counts support this clonotype. The genes are TRBV6-2 or TRBV6-3 and TRBJ1-2; D gene ambiguous. CDR1 is MNHEY and CDR2 is SVGEGT in the germline V gene. V dropped 6 bases and J dropped 13 bases, with 15 bases sitting between them. The CDR3 has 11 amino acids. CDR3 sequence: CASSLGRGRTF. The CDR3, as DNA: TGTGCCAGCAGCCTAGGTCGTGGCCGCACCTTC.

This clonotype was detected only once. This sequence joins TRBV20-1 and TRBJ2-5, with no clear D. CDR3 size: 10 residues. Between the trimmed V and J ends, which lost 0 bases and 7 bases, there was a span of 3 bases. CDR1 and CDR2 from the germline V gene are DFQATT and SNEGSKA (reference sequence). The CDR3 loop is CSARDRTQYF. The CDR3 nucleotides are TGCAGTGCTAGAGATCGGACCCAGTACTTC.